This entry lists 3 T cell receptor beta chains sequenced from one sample in a study of Ad26.COV2.S vaccination and SARS-CoV-2 variants. Sample treatment: approximately 18 received Ad26.COV2.S at low or high dose, single or two shots; 5 received placebo; per-sample allocation not given. Sampling was done on day 63 after the first vaccine or placebo injection. Assay: immunoSEQ multiplex PCR; the TCRdb copy retains only in-frame clones and omits some. The profile shows 360,000 or so clones, 70% to 90% of them singletons. Sequencing was performed on peripheral blood, taken in a trial of Ad26.COV2.S vaccine versus placebo. The origin of the receptors is a person between 18 and 65 years old who received the Ad26.COV2.S COVID-19 vaccine or a placebo.

V usage is TRBV10-3 and J usage is TRBJ2-7; 10 bases agree with TRBD2. Germline assignment: CDR1 ENHRY and CDR2 SYGVKD. The junction had 2 bases not matched to a gene; V was cut back by 3 bases and J by 3 bases. CDR3 size: 14 residues. The CDR3 reads CAISDRTSGYEQYF. As DNA, the CDR3 is TGTGCCATCAGTGATAGGACTAGCGGCTACGAGCAGTACTTC.

The rearrangement uses TRBV4-2 and TRBJ2-2; a possible D gene is TRBD1 (5 bases). Trimming removed 3 bases at V and 5 bases at J, with 16 bases between. This CDR3 is built from 16 residues. Germline-derived CDR1 and CDR2 are LGHNA and YNFKEQ. The CDR3 DNA reads TGTGCCAGCAGCCACGCAGAGGACAAAAGTACCGGGGAGCTGTTTTTT. Its translation is CASSHAEDKSTGELFF.

The chain recombines TRBV28 with TRBJ2-1; TRBD2 matches at 11 bases. J lost 12 bases, V lost 5 bases, and 3 bases had no gene match. This CDR3 has 12 amino acids. The germline CDR1 and CDR2 sequences are MDHEN and SYDVKM. In DNA form, the CDR3 reads TGTGCCAGCAGTACCGGACTAGCGGGGCAGTTCTTC. It is translated as CASSTGLAGQFF.